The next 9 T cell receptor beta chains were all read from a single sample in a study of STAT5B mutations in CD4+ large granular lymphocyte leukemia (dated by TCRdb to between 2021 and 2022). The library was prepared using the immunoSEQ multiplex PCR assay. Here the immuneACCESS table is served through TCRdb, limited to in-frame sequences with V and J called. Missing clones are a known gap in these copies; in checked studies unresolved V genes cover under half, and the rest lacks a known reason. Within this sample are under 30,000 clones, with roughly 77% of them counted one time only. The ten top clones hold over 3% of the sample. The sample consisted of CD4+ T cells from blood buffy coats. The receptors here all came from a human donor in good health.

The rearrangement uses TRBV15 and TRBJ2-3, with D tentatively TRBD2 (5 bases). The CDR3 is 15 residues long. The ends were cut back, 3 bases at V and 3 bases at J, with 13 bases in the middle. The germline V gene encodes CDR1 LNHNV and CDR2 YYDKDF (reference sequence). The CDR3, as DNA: TGTGCCACCAGCAGTCAACTAGGCCCTACAGATACGCAGTATTTT. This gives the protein CATSSQLGPTDTQYF.

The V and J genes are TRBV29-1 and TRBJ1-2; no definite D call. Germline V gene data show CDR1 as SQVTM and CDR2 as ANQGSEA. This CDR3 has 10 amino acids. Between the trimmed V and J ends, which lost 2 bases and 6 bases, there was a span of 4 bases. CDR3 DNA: TGCAGCGTTGAACAGAATGGCTACACCTTC. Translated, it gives CSVEQNGYTF.

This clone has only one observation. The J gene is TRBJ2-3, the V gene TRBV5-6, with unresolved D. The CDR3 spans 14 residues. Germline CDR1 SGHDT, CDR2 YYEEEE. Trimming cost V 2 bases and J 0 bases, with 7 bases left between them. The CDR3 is CASSFRRSTDTQYF. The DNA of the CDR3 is TGTGCCAGCAGCTTCCGGCGGAGCACAGATACGCAGTATTTT.

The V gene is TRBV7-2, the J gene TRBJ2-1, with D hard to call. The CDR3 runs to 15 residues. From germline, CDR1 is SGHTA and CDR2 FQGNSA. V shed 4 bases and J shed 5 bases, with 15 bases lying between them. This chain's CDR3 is CASSSKVGSHNEQFF. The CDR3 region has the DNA TGTGCCAGCAGCTCGAAGGTGGGTTCACACAATGAGCAGTTCTTC.

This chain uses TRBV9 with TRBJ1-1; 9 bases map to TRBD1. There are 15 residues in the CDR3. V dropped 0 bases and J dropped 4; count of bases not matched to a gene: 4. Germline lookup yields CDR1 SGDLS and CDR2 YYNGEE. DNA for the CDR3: TGTGCCAGCAGCGTAGGGACAGGGGCAATCACTGAAGCTTTCTTT. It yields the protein CASSVGTGAITEAFF.

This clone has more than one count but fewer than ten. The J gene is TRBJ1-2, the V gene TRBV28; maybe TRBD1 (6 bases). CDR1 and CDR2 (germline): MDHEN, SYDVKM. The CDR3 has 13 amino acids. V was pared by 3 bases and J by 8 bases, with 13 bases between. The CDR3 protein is CASSLLGAGGYTF. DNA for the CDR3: TGTGCCAGCAGTTTGTTGGGGGCAGGAGGCTACACCTTC.

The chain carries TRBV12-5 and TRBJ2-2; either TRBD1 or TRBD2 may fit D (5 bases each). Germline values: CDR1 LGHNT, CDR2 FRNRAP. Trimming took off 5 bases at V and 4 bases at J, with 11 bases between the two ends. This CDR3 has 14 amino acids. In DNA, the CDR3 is TGTGCTAGTGGTACCGGGACGGCCACCGGGGAGCTGTTTTTT. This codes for CASGTGTATGELFF.

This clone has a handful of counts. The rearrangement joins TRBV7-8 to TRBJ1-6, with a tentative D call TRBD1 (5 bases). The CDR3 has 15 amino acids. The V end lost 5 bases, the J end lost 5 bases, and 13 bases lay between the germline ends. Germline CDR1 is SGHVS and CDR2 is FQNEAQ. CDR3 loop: CASSEQRGNNSPLHF. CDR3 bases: TGTGCCAGCAGCGAACAGCGGGGGAATAATTCACCCCTCCACTTT.

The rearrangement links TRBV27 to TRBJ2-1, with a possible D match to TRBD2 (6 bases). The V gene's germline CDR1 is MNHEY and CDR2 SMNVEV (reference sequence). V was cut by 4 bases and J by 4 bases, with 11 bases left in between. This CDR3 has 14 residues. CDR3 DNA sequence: TGTGCCAGCAGTTCGGGACTCCCTTACAATGAGCAGTTCTTC. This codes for CASSSGLPYNEQFF.